A single sample is the source of the 16 T cell receptor beta chains below, sequenced in a study of blood T cell repertoires in COVID-19. Assay used: immunoSEQ multiplex PCR; TCRdb lists only in-frame clones, some missing. The repertoire holds about 240,000 clones, around 90% seen once, with 5.5% to 9% in the top ten. Sequencing was done on a sample of peripheral blood. These receptors came from a woman aged 70-85 years with active or convalescent COVID-19.

CDR3 region: CASMTVGELFF. CDR3 nucleotide sequence: TGTGCCAGCATGACAGTCGGGGAGCTGTTTTTT. The chain has TRBV6-5 and TRBJ2-2, with D possibly being TRBD1 (5 bases). The CDR3 extends over 11 amino acids. CDR1 and CDR2 (germline): MNHEY, SVGAGI. V lost 7 bases and J lost 7, with 7 bases in between.

Only one count was recorded for this clone. The genes are TRBV4-3 and TRBJ1-2; no definite D call. The CDR3 totals 14 residues. V gave up 0 bases and J gave up 4 bases, with 9 bases separating them. CDR1 and CDR2 from the germline V gene are LGHNA and YSLEER. This CDR3 is CASSQDSRSYGYTF. The DNA of the CDR3 is TGCGCCAGCAGCCAAGACAGTAGGAGCTATGGCTACACCTTC.

The chain combines TRBV25-1 with TRBJ1-6, with a possible D match to TRBD1 (6 bases). CDR1 MGHDK and CDR2 SYGVNS come from the germline V gene. Trimming left V 2 bases short and J 10 bases short, with 12 bases between. The CDR3 runs to 14 residues. CDR3 sequence reads: CASSETGGQSPLHF. As DNA, the CDR3 is TGTGCCAGCAGTGAAACGGGGGGCCAGTCACCCCTCCACTTT.

V usage is TRBV6-2 or TRBV6-3 and J usage is TRBJ2-1; D not certain. The V end lost 0 bases, the J end lost 6 bases, and 15 bases lay between the germline ends. This CDR3 is 16 amino acids long. The V gene's germline CDR1 is MNHEY and CDR2 SVGEGT. The chain's CDR3 is CASSYSKETLTNEQFF. The CDR3 region has the DNA TGTGCCAGCAGTTACTCAAAGGAGACCCTCACCAATGAGCAGTTCTTC.

In nucleotides, the CDR3 is TGTGCCAGCAGGGAGAGTCGGGTTGAGGGCGAGCAGTACTTC. It yields the protein CASRESRVEGEQYF. V and J are TRBV6-5 and TRBJ2-7; D is possibly TRBD2 (5 bases). The CDR3 loop spans 14 amino acids. Trimming took 6 bases from V and 6 from J, leaving 18 bases between them. The germline gives CDR1 MNHEY, CDR2 SVGAGI.

The chain has TRBV7-8 and TRBJ1-1, with D possibly being TRBD1 (5 bases). The germline CDR1 and CDR2 sequences are SGHVS and FQNEAQ. The CDR3 length is 16 residues. The V gene lost 5 bases and the J gene lost 2 bases, with 18 bases spanning the gap. DNA of the CDR3: TGTGCCAGCAGCGTCCCAAAGACAGAGAGTAACACTGAAGCTTTCTTT. This gives the protein CASSVPKTESNTEAFF.

V is TRBV7-3 and J is TRBJ2-7, with 10 nucleotides matching TRBD1. CDR1 SGHTA and CDR2 FQGTGA come from the germline V gene. With V trimmed by 2 bases and J by 6 bases, 1 base remained unmatched. The CDR3 has 13 amino acids. CDR3 residues: CASSLDRGREQYF. In DNA form, the CDR3 reads TGTGCCAGCAGCTTAGACAGGGGGCGCGAGCAGTACTTC.

The genes are TRBV21-1 and TRBJ2-3; the listed D gene, TRBD2, was not tested against the DNA. TRBV21-1 is a recognized pseudogene. The CDR3 length is 18 residues. The CDR3 reads CASSKRRNTSVSTDTQYF. Here the CDR3 DNA reads TGTGCCAGCAGCAAACGGCGGAATACTAGCGTTAGCACAGATACGCAGTATTTT.

The rearrangement uses TRBV27 and TRBJ1-2, with 8 bases matching TRBD1. V was clipped by 5 bases and J by 7 bases; unmatched bases: 9. The CDR3 length is 14 residues. Germline V gives CDR1 MNHEY, CDR2 SMNVEV (reference sequence). The CDR3 here is CASSPRDRSGGYTF. The CDR3, as DNA: TGTGCCAGCAGTCCCCGGGACAGGAGCGGTGGCTACACCTTC.

This rearrangement joins TRBV19 to TRBJ2-1; D possibly corresponds to TRBD2 (6 bases). The CDR3 runs to 15 residues. Trimming removed 2 bases at V and 5 bases at J, with 13 bases between. Germline CDR1 LNHDA, CDR2 SQIVND (reference sequence). Here the CDR3 reads CASSIKAGRDNEQFF. The CDR3 DNA reads as TGTGCCAGTAGTATAAAGGCGGGACGAGACAATGAGCAGTTCTTC.

The chain carries TRBV28 and TRBJ2-7, with TRBD1 identical over 9 bases. Per germline, CDR1 MDHEN and CDR2 SYDVKM. The ends lost 7 bases at V and 3 bases at J; junction bases unmatched: 13. The CDR3 contains 16 residues. The CDR3, as DNA: TGTGCCAGCACACCTGGGGGCGGGACAGGGTTCTACGAGCAGTACTTC. Its protein is CASTPGGGTGFYEQYF.

The chain links TRBV24-1 to TRBJ1-1; D is uncertain. V shed 4 bases and J shed 0 bases, with 5 bases lying between them. The CDR3 totals 13 residues. Germline values: CDR1 KGHDR, CDR2 SFDVKD. Here the CDR3 DNA reads TGTGCCACCAGTGACCTACTGAACACTGAAGCTTTCTTT. It codes for CATSDLLNTEAFF.

This rearrangement joins TRBV19 to TRBJ1-6, with 10 bases aligning to TRBD1. CDR3 length equals 16 residues. The ends lost 5 bases at V and 11 bases at J; junction bases unmatched: 12. Looked up from germline, CDR1 is LNHDA and CDR2 is SQIVND (reference sequence). CDR3 residues: CASSVAPGQGLPPLHF. The CDR3 bases are TGTGCCAGTAGTGTAGCACCGGGACAGGGGCTCCCACCCCTCCACTTT.

V usage is TRBV10-3 and J usage is TRBJ1-2, with 9 positions matching TRBD1. The CDR3 has 14 residues. The germline V gene has CDR1 ENHRY and CDR2 SYGVKD. Trimming took 3 bases from V and 3 from J; bases not matched to a gene: 2. The CDR3 DNA is TGTGCCATCAGTGACGACAGGGGGGACTATGGCTACACCTTC. Translated: CAISDDRGDYGYTF.

The V call is TRBV5-6, the J call TRBJ2-5; the D gene is possibly TRBD2 (6 bases). This CDR3 has 14 residues. V gave up 1 base and J gave up 4 bases, with 11 bases separating them. Germline loops: CDR1 SGHDT, CDR2 YYEEEE. CDR3 DNA sequence: TGTGCCAGCAGCTTGAGCGGGTCCCGAGAGACCCAGTACTTC. This translates into CASSLSGSRETQYF.

The rearrangement joins TRBV10-3 to TRBJ1-4; TRBD1 is a possible D gene (6 bases). In germline, CDR1 is ENHRY, CDR2 SYGVKD. Trimming removed 0 bases at V and 6 bases at J, with 11 bases between. The CDR3 totals 15 residues. The CDR3 sequence: CAISESTGRDEKLFF. In DNA, the CDR3 is TGTGCCATCAGTGAGTCTACAGGGCGGGATGAAAAACTGTTTTTT.